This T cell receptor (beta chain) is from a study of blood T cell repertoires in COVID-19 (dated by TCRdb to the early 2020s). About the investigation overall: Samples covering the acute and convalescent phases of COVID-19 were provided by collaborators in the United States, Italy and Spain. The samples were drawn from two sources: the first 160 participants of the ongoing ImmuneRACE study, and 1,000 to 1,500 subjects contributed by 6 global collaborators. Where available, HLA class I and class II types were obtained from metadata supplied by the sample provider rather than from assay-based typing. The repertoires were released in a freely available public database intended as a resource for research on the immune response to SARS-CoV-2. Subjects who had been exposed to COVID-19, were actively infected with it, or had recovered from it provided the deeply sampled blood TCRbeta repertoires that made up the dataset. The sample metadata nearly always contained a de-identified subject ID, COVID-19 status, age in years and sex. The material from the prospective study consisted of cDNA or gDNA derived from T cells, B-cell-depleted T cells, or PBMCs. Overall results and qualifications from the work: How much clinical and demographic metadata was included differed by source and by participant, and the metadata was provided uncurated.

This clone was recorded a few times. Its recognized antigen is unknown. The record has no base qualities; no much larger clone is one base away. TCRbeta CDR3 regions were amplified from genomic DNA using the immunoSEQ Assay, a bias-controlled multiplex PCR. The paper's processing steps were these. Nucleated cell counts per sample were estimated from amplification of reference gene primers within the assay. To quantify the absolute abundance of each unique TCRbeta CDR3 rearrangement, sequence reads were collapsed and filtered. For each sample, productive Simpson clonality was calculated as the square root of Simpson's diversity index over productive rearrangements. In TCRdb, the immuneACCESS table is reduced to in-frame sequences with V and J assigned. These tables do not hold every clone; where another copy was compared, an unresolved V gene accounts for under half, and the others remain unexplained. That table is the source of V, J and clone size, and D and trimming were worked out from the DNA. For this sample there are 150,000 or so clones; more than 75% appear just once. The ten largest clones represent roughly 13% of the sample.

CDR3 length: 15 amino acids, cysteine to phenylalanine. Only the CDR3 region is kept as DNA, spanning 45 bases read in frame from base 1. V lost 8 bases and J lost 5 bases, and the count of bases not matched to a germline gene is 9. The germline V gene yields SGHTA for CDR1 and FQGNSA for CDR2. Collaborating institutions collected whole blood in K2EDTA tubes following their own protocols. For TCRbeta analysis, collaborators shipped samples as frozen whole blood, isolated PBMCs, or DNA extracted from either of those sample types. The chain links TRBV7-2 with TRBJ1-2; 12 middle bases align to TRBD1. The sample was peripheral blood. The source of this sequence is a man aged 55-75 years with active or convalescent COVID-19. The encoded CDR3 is CASGTPGQGAYGYTF. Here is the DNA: TGTGCCAGCGGCACTCCGGGACAGGGGGCTTATGGCTACACCTTC.